This TCR beta chain was captured in a study of blood T cell repertoires in COVID-19. Study-wide context: COVID-19 samples collected from the United States, Italy and Spain covered acute and convalescent phases.

Germline V gene data show CDR1 as KGHSH and CDR2 as LQKENI. The CDR3 extends over 14 amino acids. V was clipped by 5 bases and J by 2 bases, with 12 bases between them. The repertoire was sequenced with immunoSEQ multiplex PCR; TCRdb's copy has only in-frame clones and lacks some. The sample lists 150,000 to 200,000 clones; more than 70% were seen once. The sequencing sample was made of peripheral blood. The rearrangement joins TRBV18 to TRBJ1-1; D uncertain. The clonotype was recovered from a human donor in a cohort sampled during active COVID-19. CDR3 coding DNA: TGTGCCAGCTCATTGACACTGCAAAACACTGAAGCTTTCTTT. This sequence encodes CASSLTLQNTEAFF. Drawing the rest from reference TRBV18 and TRBJ1-1, the complete variable domain is NAGVMQNPRHLVRRRGQEARLRCSPMKGHSHVYWYRQLPEEGLKFMVYLQKENIIDESGMPKERFSAEFPKEGPSILRIQQVVRGDSAAYFCASSLTLQNTEAFFGQGTRLTVV.